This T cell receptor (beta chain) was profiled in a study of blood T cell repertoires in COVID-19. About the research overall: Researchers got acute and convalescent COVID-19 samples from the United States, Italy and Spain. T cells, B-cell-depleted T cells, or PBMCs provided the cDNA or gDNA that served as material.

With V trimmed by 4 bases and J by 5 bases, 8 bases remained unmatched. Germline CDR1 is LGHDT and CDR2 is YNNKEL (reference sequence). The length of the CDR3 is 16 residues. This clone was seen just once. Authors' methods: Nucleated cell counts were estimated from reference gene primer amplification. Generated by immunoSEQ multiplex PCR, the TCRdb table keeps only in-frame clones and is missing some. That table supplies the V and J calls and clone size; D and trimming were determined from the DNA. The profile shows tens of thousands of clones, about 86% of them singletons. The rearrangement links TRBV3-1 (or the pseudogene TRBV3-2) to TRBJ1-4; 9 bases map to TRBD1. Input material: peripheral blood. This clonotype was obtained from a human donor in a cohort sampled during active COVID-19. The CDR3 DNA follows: TGTGCCAGCAGCCGATACGAAGGACAGGGGAATGAAAAACTGTTTTTT. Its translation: CASSRYEGQGNEKLFF.